Following are 13 T cell receptor beta chains from one sample sequenced in a study of CD8+ T cells in alopecia areata listed by TCRdb under 2018. Sample time point, as interpreted from the label and publication: roughly 27 days on oral tofacitinib. The intended sense of this specimen's treatment or condition label: oral pan-JAK inhibitor, 5-10 mg twice daily. Receptor amplification or capture employed the immunoSEQ multiplex PCR assay. RNA was extracted from all samples and reverse transcribed into cDNA as template for TCR sequencing. TCRdb mirrors the immuneACCESS table, restricted to in-frame sequences. Some clones are absent from its copies; in checked studies, under half trace to an unresolved V gene, and the reason for the others is unknown. This sample has some 110,000 clones in its table, and approximately 52% of those were observed once. The top ten clonotypes cover around 30% of the sample.

This specimen consisted of CD8+ T cells sorted from blood, obtained at week 4, from a patient treated with tofacitinib. The receptors were gathered from a human donor with alopecia areata.

This clone was observed a few times. The V gene is TRBV30, the J gene TRBJ2-6, with D unresolved. The CDR3 has 14 residues. From germline, CDR1 is GTSNPN and CDR2 SVGIG (reference sequence). With 1 base removed from V and 1 base from J, the gap between germline ends came to 5 bases. The CDR3 sequence: CAWSEVSGANVLTF. DNA for the CDR3: TGTGCCTGGAGTGAGGTGTCTGGGGCCAACGTCCTGACTTTC.

The chain has TRBV27 and TRBJ1-6; no reliable D call. The germline V gene encodes CDR1 MNHEY and CDR2 SMNVEV (reference sequence). Trimming stripped 6 bases from V and 10 bases from J, with 16 bases between. The CDR3 loop spans 14 amino acids. CDR3 in DNA: TGTGCCAGCAGCCTGCAGCTGGGGTACTCACCCCTCCACTTT. Translating gives CASSLQLGYSPLHF.

The rearrangement uses TRBV27 and TRBJ2-7, with 10 bases matching TRBD2. The length of the CDR3 is 16 residues. Unmatched junction bases numbered 5, after V lost 0 bases and J lost 3 bases. From germline, CDR1 is MNHEY and CDR2 SMNVEV (reference sequence). CDR3 sequence: CASSLSGLAFVYEQYF. CDR3 DNA sequence: TGTGCCAGCAGTTTATCGGGACTAGCGTTTGTCTACGAGCAGTACTTC.

The genes are TRBV7-2 and TRBJ2-3; D may be TRBD1 (6 bases). V was trimmed by 6 bases and J by 1 base, leaving 8 bases between them. This CDR3 has 13 amino acids. In germline, CDR1 is SGHTA, CDR2 FQGNSA. CDR3 sequence reads: CASRTGGTDTQYF. The CDR3 DNA reads TGTGCCAGCAGGACAGGAGGCACAGATACGCAGTATTTT.

This clone has only a few counts. V and J are TRBV6-1 and TRBJ1-1; possibly TRBD1 for D (5 bases). This CDR3 has 15 residues. With 8 bases removed from V and 1 base from J, the gap between germline ends came to 17 bases. Germline-derived CDR1 and CDR2 are MNHNS and SASEGT. This CDR3 is CASGVRENQNTEAFF. In DNA, the CDR3 is TGTGCCAGCGGGGTCAGGGAGAATCAGAACACTGAAGCTTTCTTT.

The V gene is TRBV7-9, the J gene TRBJ2-3; TRBD2 matches at 9 bases. CDR1 is SEHNR and CDR2 is FQNEAQ in the germline V gene (reference sequence). V lost 2 bases to trimming and J lost 11 bases; unmatched junction nucleotides: 5. This CDR3 is built from 13 residues. The CDR3 sequence is CASSLNSGGMQYF. CDR3 DNA: TGTGCCAGCAGCTTAAACAGCGGGGGGATGCAGTATTTT. The full variable domain, in which reference TRBV7-9 and TRBJ2-3 provide the parts outside the CDR3, is DTGVSQNPRHKITKRGQNVTFRCDPISEHNRLYWYRQTLGQGPEFLTYFQNEAQLEKSRLLSDRFSAERPKGSFSTLEIQRTEQGDSAMYLCASSLNSGGMQYFGPGTRLTVL.

The chain joins TRBV19 to TRBJ2-4; no clear D. Germline CDR1 LNHDA, CDR2 SQIVND (reference sequence). Trimming pared 3 bases from V and 4 bases from J, leaving 7 bases between. The CDR3 contains 13 residues. The CDR3 here is CASSIQAKNIQYF. For the CDR3, the DNA is TGTGCCAGTAGTATTCAGGCGAAAAACATTCAGTACTTC.

The rearrangement links TRBV7-9 to TRBJ2-1; D gene uncertain. The CDR3 covers 13 residues. V lost 8 bases and J lost 2, with 10 bases in between. The germline V gene has CDR1 SEHNR and CDR2 FQNEAQ (reference sequence). CDR3 in DNA: TGTGCCAGCGTAGAAGATCCCTACAATGAGCAGTTCTTC. It yields the protein CASVEDPYNEQFF.

This clone was observed a few times. This chain links TRBV7-9 with TRBJ2-5; perhaps TRBD2 as D (5 bases). The CDR3 loop spans 11 amino acids. Trimming pared 5 bases from V and 5 bases from J, leaving 6 bases between. Germline V gene data show CDR1 as SEHNR and CDR2 as FQNEAQ (reference sequence). CDR3 in DNA: TGTGCCAGCAGCCGAGGGGAGACCCAGTACTTC. This translates into CASSRGETQYF.

V is TRBV29-1 and J is TRBJ2-5, with D possibly matching TRBD2 (5 bases). The V gene's germline CDR1 is SQVTM and CDR2 ANQGSEA. The CDR3 runs 15 residues. V lost 6 bases and J 0 bases, leaving 17 bases between the germline ends. The CDR3 here is CSVQPAWEYQETQYF. CDR3 sequence (DNA): TGCAGCGTCCAACCCGCATGGGAGTACCAAGAGACCCAGTACTTC.

Concerning this clone itself: Within the sample, other DNA sequences also encode this same CDR3. The V call is TRBV7-9, the J call TRBJ1-1; no clear D gene. Trimming shortened V by 3 bases and J by 1 base, and 3 bases separated the two germline ends. The CDR3 consists of 12 residues. Germline-derived CDR1 and CDR2 are SEHNR and FQNEAQ (reference sequence). The CDR3 reads CASSFPNTEAFF. For the CDR3, the DNA is TGTGCCAGCAGCTTTCCGAACACTGAAGCTTTCTTT.

J is TRBJ1-2 and V is TRBV30; the D is unclear. The germline gives CDR1 GTSNPN, CDR2 SVGIG (reference sequence). V was cut by 5 bases and J by 4 bases, with 5 bases left in between. This CDR3 is built from 10 residues. CDR3 DNA: TGTGCCTGGCGCTCCTATGGCTACACCTTC. Amino acid sequence: CAWRSYGYTF.

The CDR3 bases are TGTGCCAGCAGTTTCGGCAGGGGGGCCTACGAGCAGTACTTC. Amino acid sequence: CASSFGRGAYEQYF. This chain links TRBV27 with TRBJ2-7; possibly TRBD1 for D (7 bases). Germline-derived CDR1 and CDR2 are MNHEY and SMNVEV (reference sequence). With 3 bases removed from V and 2 bases from J, the gap between germline ends came to 11 bases. The CDR3 has 14 amino acids.